This entry features one T cell receptor (beta chain) sequence. This sample is drawn from a study of blood T cell repertoires in COVID-19. Study as a whole: COVID-19 samples from acute and convalescent phases originated in the United States, Italy and Spain. PBMCs, B-cell-depleted T cells, or T cells provided the cDNA or gDNA that made up the material.

The assay was immunoSEQ multiplex PCR, and TCRdb's table has in-frame clones only and misses some. The table includes around 180,000 clones, around 88% detected once. This CDR3 is built from 15 residues. Trimming removed 0 bases from V and 4 bases from J; junction bases left unmatched: 4. Germline values: CDR1 LGHNT, CDR2 FRNRAP. The study assigned cohorts using participant-reported clinical history. The J gene is TRBJ2-5, the V gene TRBV12-5, with 8 nucleotides matching TRBD1. The sequencing input was PBMCs or T cells enriched from blood (not recorded which). This sequence originates from a woman in her twenties or thirties who had recovered from COVID-19. CDR3 loop: CASGLVSGGAETQYF. The CDR3 DNA follows: TGTGCTAGTGGTTTGGTATCAGGGGGCGCAGAGACCCAGTACTTC. Filled out from reference TRBV12-5 and TRBJ2-5, the complete variable domain reads DARVTQTPRHKVTEMGQEVTMRCQPILGHNTVFWYRQTMMQGLELLAYFRNRAPLDDSGMPKDRFSAEMPDATLATLKIQPSEPRDSAVYFCASGLVSGGAETQYFGPGTRLLVL.